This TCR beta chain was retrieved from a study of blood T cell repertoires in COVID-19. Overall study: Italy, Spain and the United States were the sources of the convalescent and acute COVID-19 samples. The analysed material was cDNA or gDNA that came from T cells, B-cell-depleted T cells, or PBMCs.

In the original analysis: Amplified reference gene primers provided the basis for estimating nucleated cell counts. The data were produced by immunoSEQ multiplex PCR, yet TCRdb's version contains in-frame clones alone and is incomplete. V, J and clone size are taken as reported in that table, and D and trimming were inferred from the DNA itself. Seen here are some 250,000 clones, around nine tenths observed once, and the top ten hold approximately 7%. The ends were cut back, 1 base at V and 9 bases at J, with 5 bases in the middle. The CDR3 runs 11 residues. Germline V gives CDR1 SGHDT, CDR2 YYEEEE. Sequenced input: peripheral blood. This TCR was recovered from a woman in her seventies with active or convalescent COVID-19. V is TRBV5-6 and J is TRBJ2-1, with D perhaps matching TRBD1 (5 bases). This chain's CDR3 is CASSLQGEQFF. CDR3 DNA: TGTGCCAGCAGCTTGCAGGGTGAGCAGTTCTTC.